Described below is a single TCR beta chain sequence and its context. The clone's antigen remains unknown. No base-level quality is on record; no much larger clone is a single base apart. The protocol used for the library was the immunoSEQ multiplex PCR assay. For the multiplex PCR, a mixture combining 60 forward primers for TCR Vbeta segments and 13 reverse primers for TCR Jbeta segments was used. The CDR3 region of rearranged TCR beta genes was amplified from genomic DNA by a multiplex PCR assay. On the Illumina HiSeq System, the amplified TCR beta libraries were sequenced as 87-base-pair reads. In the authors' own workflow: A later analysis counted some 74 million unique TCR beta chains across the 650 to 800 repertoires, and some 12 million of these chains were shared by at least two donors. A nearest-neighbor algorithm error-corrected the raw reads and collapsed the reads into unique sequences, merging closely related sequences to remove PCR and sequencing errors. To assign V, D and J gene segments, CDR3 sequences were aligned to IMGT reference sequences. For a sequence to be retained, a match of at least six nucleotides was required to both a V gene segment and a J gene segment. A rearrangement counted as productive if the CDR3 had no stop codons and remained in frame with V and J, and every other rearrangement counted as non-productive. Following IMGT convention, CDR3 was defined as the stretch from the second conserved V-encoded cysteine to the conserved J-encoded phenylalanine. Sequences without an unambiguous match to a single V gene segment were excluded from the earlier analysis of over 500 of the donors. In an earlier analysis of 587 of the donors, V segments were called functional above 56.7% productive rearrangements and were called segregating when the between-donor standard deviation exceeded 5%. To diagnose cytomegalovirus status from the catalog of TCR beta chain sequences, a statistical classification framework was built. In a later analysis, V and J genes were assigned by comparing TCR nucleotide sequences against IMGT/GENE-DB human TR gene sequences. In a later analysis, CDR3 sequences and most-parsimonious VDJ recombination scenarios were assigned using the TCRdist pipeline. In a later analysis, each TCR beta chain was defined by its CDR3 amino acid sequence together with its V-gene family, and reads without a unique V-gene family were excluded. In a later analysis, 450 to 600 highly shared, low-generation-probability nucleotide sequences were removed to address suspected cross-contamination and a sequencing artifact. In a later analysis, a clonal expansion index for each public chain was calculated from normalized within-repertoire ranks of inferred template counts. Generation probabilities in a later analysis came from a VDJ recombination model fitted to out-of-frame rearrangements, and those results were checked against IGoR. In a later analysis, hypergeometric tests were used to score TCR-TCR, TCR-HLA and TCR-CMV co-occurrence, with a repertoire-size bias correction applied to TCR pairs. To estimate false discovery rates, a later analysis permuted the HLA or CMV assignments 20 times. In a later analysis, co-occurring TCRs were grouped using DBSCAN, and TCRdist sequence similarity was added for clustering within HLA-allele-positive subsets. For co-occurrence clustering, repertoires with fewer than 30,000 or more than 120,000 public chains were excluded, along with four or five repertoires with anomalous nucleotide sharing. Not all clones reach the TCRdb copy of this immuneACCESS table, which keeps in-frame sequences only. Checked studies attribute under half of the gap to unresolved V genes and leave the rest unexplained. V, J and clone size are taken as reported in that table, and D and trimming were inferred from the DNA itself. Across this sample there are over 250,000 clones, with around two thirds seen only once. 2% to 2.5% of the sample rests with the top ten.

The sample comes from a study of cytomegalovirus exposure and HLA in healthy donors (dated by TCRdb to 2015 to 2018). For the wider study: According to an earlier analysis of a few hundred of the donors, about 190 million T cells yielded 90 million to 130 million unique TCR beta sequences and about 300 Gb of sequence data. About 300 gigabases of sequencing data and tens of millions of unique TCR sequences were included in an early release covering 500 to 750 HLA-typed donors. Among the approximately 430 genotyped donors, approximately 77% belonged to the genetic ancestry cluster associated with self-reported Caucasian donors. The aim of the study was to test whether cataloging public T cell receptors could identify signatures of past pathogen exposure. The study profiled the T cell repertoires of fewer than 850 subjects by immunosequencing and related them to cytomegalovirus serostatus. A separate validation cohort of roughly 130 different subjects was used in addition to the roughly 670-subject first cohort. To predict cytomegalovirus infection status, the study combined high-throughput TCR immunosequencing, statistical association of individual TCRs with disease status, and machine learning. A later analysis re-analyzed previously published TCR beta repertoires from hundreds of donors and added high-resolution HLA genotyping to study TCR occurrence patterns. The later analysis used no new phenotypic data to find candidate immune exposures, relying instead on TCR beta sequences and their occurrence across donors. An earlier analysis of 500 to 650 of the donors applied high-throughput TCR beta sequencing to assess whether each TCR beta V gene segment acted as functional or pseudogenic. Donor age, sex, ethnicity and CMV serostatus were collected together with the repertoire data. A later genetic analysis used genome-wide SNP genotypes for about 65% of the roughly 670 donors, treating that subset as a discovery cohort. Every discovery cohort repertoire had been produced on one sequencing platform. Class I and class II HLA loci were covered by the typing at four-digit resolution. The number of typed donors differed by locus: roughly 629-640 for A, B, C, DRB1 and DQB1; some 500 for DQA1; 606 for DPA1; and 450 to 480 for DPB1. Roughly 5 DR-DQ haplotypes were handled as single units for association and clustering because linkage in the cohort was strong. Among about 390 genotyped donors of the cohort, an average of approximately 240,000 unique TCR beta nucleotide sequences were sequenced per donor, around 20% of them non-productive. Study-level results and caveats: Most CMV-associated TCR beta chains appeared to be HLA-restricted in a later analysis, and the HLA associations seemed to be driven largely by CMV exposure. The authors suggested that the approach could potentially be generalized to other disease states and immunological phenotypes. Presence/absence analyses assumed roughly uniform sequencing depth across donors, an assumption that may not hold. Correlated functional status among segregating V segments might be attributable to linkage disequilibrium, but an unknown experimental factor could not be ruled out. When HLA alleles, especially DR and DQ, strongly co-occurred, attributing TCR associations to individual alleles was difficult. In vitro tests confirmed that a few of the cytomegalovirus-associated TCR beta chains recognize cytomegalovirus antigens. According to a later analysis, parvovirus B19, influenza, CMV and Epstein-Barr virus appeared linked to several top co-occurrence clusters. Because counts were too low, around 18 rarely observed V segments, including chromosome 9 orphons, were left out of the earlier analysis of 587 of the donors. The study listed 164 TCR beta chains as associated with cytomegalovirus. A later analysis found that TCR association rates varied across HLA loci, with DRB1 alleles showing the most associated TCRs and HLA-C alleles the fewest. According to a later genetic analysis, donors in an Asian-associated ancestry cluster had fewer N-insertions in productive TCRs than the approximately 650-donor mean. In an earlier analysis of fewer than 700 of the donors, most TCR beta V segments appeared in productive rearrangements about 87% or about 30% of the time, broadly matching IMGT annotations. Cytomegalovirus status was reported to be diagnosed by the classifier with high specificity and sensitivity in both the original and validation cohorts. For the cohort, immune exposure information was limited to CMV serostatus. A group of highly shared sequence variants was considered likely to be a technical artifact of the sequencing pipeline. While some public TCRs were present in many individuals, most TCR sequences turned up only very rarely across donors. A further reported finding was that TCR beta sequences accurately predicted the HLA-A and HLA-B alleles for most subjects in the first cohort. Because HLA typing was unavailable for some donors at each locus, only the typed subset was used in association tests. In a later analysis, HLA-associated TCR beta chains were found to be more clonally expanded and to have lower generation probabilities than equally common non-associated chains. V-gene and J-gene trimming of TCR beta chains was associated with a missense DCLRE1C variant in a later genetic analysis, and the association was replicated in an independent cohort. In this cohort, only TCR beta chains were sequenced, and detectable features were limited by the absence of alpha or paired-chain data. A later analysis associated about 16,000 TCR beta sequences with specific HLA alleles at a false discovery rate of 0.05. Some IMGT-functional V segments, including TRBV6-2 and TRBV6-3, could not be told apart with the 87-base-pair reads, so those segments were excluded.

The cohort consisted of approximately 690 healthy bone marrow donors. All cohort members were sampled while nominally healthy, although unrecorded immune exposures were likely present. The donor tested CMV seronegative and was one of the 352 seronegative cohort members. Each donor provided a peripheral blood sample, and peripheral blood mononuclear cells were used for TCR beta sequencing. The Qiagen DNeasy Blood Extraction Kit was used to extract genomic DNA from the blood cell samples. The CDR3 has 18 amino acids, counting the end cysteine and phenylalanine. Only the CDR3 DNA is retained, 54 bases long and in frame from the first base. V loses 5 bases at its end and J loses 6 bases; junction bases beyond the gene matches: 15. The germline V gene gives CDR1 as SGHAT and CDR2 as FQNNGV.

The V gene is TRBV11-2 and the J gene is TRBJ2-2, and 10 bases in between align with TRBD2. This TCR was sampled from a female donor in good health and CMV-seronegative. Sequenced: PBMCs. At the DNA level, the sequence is TGTGCCAGCAGCCCCACTACTAGCGGGGTTACCCGGTCCGGGGAGCTGTTTTTT. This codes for CASSPTTSGVTRSGELFF.